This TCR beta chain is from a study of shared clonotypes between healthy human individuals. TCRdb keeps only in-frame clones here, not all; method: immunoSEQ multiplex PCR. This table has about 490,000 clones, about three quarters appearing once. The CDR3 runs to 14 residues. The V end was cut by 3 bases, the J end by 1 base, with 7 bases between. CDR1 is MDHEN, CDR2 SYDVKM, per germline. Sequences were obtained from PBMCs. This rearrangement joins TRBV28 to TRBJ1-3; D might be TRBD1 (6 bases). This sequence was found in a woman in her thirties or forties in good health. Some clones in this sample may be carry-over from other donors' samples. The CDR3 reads CASSFGQSGNTIYF. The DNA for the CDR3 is TGTGCCAGCAGTTTCGGACAGTCTGGAAACACCATATATTTT.